This is a list of T cell receptor beta chains from one sample in a study of blood T cell repertoires in COVID-19. Clones were sequenced by immunoSEQ multiplex PCR, and TCRdb holds only the in-frame ones, with some missing. The data hold approximately 150,000 clones, with 80% to 90% observed a single time. The sequenced material came from PBMCs or T cells enriched from blood (not recorded which). The receptors were sampled from a woman aged 50 to 65 who had recovered from COVID-19. The CDR3 runs from the conserved cysteine through the conserved F or W. Fields, in order: V gene, D gene, J gene, clone size, CDR3 DNA, CDR3 protein. The D gene is left open where the match is weak. A clone size is listed for some rows: how often the clone was seen (once, few, many), or a class if it is expanded.

TRBV9	.	TRBJ2-3	.	TGTGCCAGCAGCGTAGACTCGGGCACAGATACGCAGTATTTT	CASSVDSGTDTQYF
TRBV4-2	TRBD1	TRBJ2-7	.	TGTGCCAGCAGCCAAGACCTCGGGGCCGGGACAGGGTCCTACGAGCAGTACTTC	CASSQDLGAGTGSYEQYF
TRBV2	TRBD2	TRBJ2-1	few	TGTGCCAGCAGTGATGACCCCACTAGCGGGAGGTACAATGAGCAGTTCTTC	CASSDDPTSGRYNEQFF
TRBV18	.	TRBJ2-5	once	TGTGCCAGCTCACCGGACAGACAAGAGACCCAGTACTTC	CASSPDRQETQYF
TRBV7-9	.	TRBJ2-7	.	TGTGCCAGCAGCCCGAAAGCAGGGTTTTACGAGCAGTACTTC	CASSPKAGFYEQYF
TRBV18	TRBD2	TRBJ2-7	.	TGTGCCAGCTCGCCGGGACTAGTGAACGAGCAGTACTTC	CASSPGLVNEQYF
TRBV27	TRBD2	TRBJ2-7	.	TGTGCCAGCAGTATTAGCGGGGGGGACCACGAGCAGTACTTC	CASSISGGDHEQYF
TRBV6-5	.	TRBJ1-2	.	TGTGCCAGCAGTTACAGACAGACAAACTATGGCTACACCTTC	CASSYRQTNYGYTF
TRBV2	.	TRBJ1-1	once	TGTGCCAGAGAACGGGGGTTAAACGCTGAAGCTTTCTTT	CARERGLNAEAFF
TRBV28	.	TRBJ2-3	.	TGTGCCAGCAGATATCCGAGAGGGGGCGCCGGTCCGGGAGGGGTAGATACGCAGTATTTT	CASRYPRGGAGPGGVDTQYF
TRBV10-3	TRBD2	TRBJ2-1	.	TGTGCCATCACTGCTAGCGGGAGCCATGAGCAGTTCTTC	CAITASGSHEQFF